A selection of T cell receptor beta chains follows, all from one sample in a study. Using its own MiXCR run on the 5' RACE reads, TCRdb lists one record per CDR3 protein. The table lists over 50,000 distinct CDR3 sequences, approximately 24% of them singletons. The sequenced sample consisted of tumor-infiltrating naive CD4+ T cells sorted from the breast tumor. The receptors originated from a female donor with breast cancer. Both conserved end residues are part of each CDR3. D genes are given only for firm matches. For some rows the clone size is stated as once, few or many, or as a class when expanded; others skip it.

TRBV5-1	-	16	TRBJ2-1	-	CASSLASGAKLHEQFF	TGCGCCAGCAGCTTGGCGTCGGGAGCCAAGCTCCATGAGCAGTTCTTC
TRBV6-1	-	15	TRBJ2-3	TRBD1	CASSPGQRSTDTQYF	TGTGCCAGCAGTCCGGGACAGAGGAGCACAGATACGCAGTATTTT
TRBV4-1	many	18	TRBJ2-2	-	CASSQRVMWERGTGELFF	TGCGCCAGCAGCCAAAGGGTGATGTGGGAGAGGGGCACCGGGGAGCTGTTTTTT
TRBV6-2/TRBV6-3	-	15	TRBJ2-7	-	CASSFDRRNSYEQYF	TGTGCCAGCAGTTTTGACAGGCGGAATTCCTACGAGCAGTACTTC
TRBV7-3	-	14	TRBJ2-1	-	CASSLDSRANEQFF	TGTGCCAGCAGCTTAGATTCCAGAGCCAATGAGCAGTTCTTC
TRBV15	-	14	TRBJ2-3	-	CATSRERLANTQYF	TGTGCCACCAGCAGAGAAAGACTGGCCAATACGCAGTATTTT
TRBV20-1	-	15	TRBJ2-1	TRBD2	CSARTSGSQLNEQFF	TGCAGTGCCAGGACTAGCGGGAGCCAGTTGAATGAGCAGTTCTTC
TRBV5-1	few	12	TRBJ1-2	-	CASRQGFDGYTF	TGCGCCAGCAGACAGGGTTTCGATGGCTACACCTTC
TRBV7-3	few	13	TRBJ2-7	-	CASSISRVAEQYF	TGTGCCAGCAGCATCTCCCGAGTTGCCGAGCAGTACTTC
TRBV7-8	few	14	TRBJ2-7	TRBD2	CASNPRTSGYEQYF	TGTGCCAGCAACCCGCGGACTAGCGGCTACGAGCAGTACTTC
TRBV12-3/TRBV12-4	-	14	TRBJ1-4	TRBD1	CASSLRGGYEKLFF	TGTGCCAGCAGTTTACGAGGGGGCTACGAAAAACTGTTTTTT
TRBV10-3	-	14	TRBJ2-7	-	CAIKVTDSSYEQYF	TGTGCCATCAAGGTGACGGACAGCTCCTACGAGCAGTACTTC
TRBV2	once	14	TRBJ2-2	TRBD1	CASNGQGYTGELFF	TGTGCCAGCAATGGACAGGGGTACACCGGGGAGCTGTTTTTT
TRBV13	-	10	TRBJ2-2	-	CATPFGELFF	TGTGCCACCCCTTTCGGGGAGCTGTTTTTT
TRBV7-6	-	15	TRBJ2-6	-	CASSLWVSGANVLTF	TGTGCCAGCAGCTTATGGGTCTCTGGGGCCAACGTCCTGACTTTC
TRBV6-1	few	16	TRBJ2-2	TRBD2	CASKPGLARNTGELFF	TGTGCCAGCAAACCGGGACTAGCGAGGAACACCGGGGAGCTGTTTTTT
TRBV27	few	16	TRBJ2-1	TRBD2	CASSFAGTSAYNEQFF	TGTGCCAGCAGTTTCGCTGGGACTAGCGCTTACAATGAGCAGTTCTTC
TRBV6-6	few	17	TRBJ2-2	TRBD1	CASSYKPGQGDTGELFF	TGTGCCAGCAGTTATAAGCCCGGACAGGGGGACACCGGGGAGCTGTTTTTT
TRBV4-2	-	15	TRBJ1-3	-	CASSQAGGTGNTIYF	TGTGCCAGCAGCCAAGCCGGGGGGACTGGAAACACCATATATTTT
TRBV9	-	15	TRBJ2-1	-	CASSVSGMTNNEQFF	TGTGCCAGCAGCGTCTCCGGGATGACTAACAATGAGCAGTTCTTC
TRBV5-1	-	14	TRBJ2-2	-	CASSIEGLTGELFF	TGCGCCAGCAGCATAGAGGGACTGACCGGGGAGCTGTTTTTT
TRBV10-2	-	14	TRBJ1-1	TRBD1	CASTMGQGNTEAFF	TGCGCCAGCACTATGGGACAGGGAAACACTGAAGCTTTCTTT
TRBV6-5	-	16	TRBJ2-3	TRBD1	CASNHAGTGNADTQYF	TGTGCCAGCAACCACGCAGGGACAGGGAACGCAGATACGCAGTATTTT
TRBV6-5	few	13	TRBJ2-3	-	CASRRQGGDTQYF	TGTGCCAGCAGAAGGCAGGGTGGAGATACGCAGTATTTT
TRBV28	-	15	TRBJ1-2	-	CASSAGAVTNYGYTF	TGTGCCAGCAGTGCCGGGGCAGTCACTAACTATGGCTACACCTTC
TRBV20-1	few	15	TRBJ2-7	-	CSASSDRLNPYEQYF	TGCAGTGCTAGTTCAGACAGGCTTAATCCCTACGAGCAGTACTTC
TRBV10-3	many	15	TRBJ2-3	TRBD2	CAIRLGGLVTDTQYF	TGTGCCATCCGACTTGGGGGACTAGTCACAGATACGCAGTATTTT
TRBV5-1	-	13	TRBJ1-2	-	CASSAGPKYGYTF	TGCGCCAGCAGCGCGGGACCTAAGTATGGCTACACCTTC
TRBV7-6	few	17	TRBJ2-2	-	CASSLRGSRGNTGELFF	TGTGCCAGCAGCTTACGTGGCTCCAGGGGGAACACCGGGGAGCTGTTTTTT
TRBV9	many	13	TRBJ2-3	-	CASSTRSSDTQYF	TGTGCCAGCAGCACTCGGAGTTCAGATACGCAGTATTTT
TRBV6-5	many	16	TRBJ1-1	-	CASSPDKVSLSTEAFF	TGTGCCAGCAGCCCAGACAAGGTTTCTTTGAGCACTGAAGCTTTCTTT
TRBV7-3	-	13	TRBJ2-7	TRBD2	CASSLTSGYEQYF	TGTGCCAGCAGCCTGACTAGCGGATACGAGCAGTACTTC
TRBV29-1	many	14	TRBJ2-7	TRBD1	CSVDLRTGFYEQYF	TGCAGCGTTGATCTCCGGACAGGCTTCTACGAGCAGTACTTC
TRBV5-1	few	15	TRBJ2-3	TRBD1	CASSFQGQGTDTQYF	TGCGCCAGCAGCTTCCAAGGACAGGGCACAGATACGCAGTATTTT
TRBV7-2	few	14	TRBJ2-1	-	CASKSGAAYNEQFF	TGTGCCAGCAAATCCGGAGCGGCTTACAATGAGCAGTTCTTC
TRBV5-1	few	14	TRBJ2-7	TRBD1	CASSYTGEGYEQYF	TGCGCCAGCAGCTACACAGGGGAAGGCTACGAGCAGTACTTC
TRBV4-1	-	15	TRBJ1-2	-	CASSQDAQGNYGYTF	TGCGCCAGCAGCCAAGATGCCCAGGGGAACTATGGCTACACCTTC
TRBV5-1	many	13	TRBJ1-5	-	CASRRGDNQPQHF	TGCGCCAGCAGGAGGGGGGACAATCAGCCCCAGCATTTT
TRBV20-1	-	13	TRBJ1-2	-	CSARDPWDHGYTF	TGCAGTGCTAGAGATCCTTGGGATCATGGCTACACCTTC
TRBV7-7	-	16	TRBJ2-2	TRBD2	CASSLPSGINTGELFF	TGTGCCAGCAGCTTACCTAGCGGGATAAACACCGGGGAGCTGTTTTTT
TRBV5-1	few	13	TRBJ2-7	-	CASSLGGTYEQYF	TGCGCCAGCAGCTTGGGGGGGACCTACGAGCAGTACTTC
TRBV5-6	-	14	TRBJ1-2	-	CASSFAGTHGGYTF	TGTGCCAGCAGCTTTGCCGGCACCCACGGGGGCTACACCTTC
TRBV12-3/TRBV12-4	-	14	TRBJ1-4	-	CASRYGRQNEKLFF	TGTGCCAGCAGGTACGGACGGCAAAATGAAAAACTGTTTTTT
TRBV5-1	-	15	TRBJ1-1	TRBD1	CASSRDRGMRAEACF	TGCGCCAGCAGTCGGGACAGGGGAATGAGGGCTGAAGCTTGCTTT
TRBV25-1	few	13	TRBJ1-2	-	CASSDDGGYGYTF	TGTGCCAGCAGTGACGATGGAGGCTATGGCTACACCTTC
TRBV18	once	17	TRBJ1-1	-	CASSPNTLGGKNTEAFF	TGTGCCAGCTCCCCTAACACCCTTGGAGGAAAGAACACTGAAGCTTTCTTT
TRBV18	-	15	TRBJ2-5	TRBD1	CASSLGTGGQETQYF	TGTGCCAGCTCGCTCGGGACAGGCGGCCAAGAGACCCAGTACTTC
TRBV20-1	many	14	TRBJ2-1	-	CSARGEGAYNEQFF	TGCAGTGCTAGAGGGGAGGGGGCTTACAATGAGCAGTTCTTC
TRBV12-3/TRBV12-4	many	15	TRBJ2-1	TRBD2	CASSPVAGGLYEQFF	TGTGCCAGCAGTCCCGTAGCGGGAGGGCTCTATGAGCAGTTCTTC
TRBV6-1	many	14	TRBJ1-5	-	CASSSGSSNQPQHF	TGTGCCAGCAGTTCAGGTTCCAGCAATCAGCCCCAGCATTTT
TRBV25-1	once	14	TRBJ2-5	TRBD2	CASSRGGPPQTQYF	TGTGCCAGCAGTAGGGGAGGGCCTCCGCAGACCCAGTACTTC
TRBV6-5	-	13	TRBJ1-1	-	CASRKAGGVEAFF	TGTGCCAGCAGGAAAGCGGGGGGGGTTGAAGCTTTCTTT
TRBV6-1	-	13	TRBJ1-1	-	CASTKTRAAEAFF	TGTGCCAGCACCAAAACTAGGGCCGCTGAAGCTTTCTTT
TRBV6-5	many	12	TRBJ1-5	-	CASSYIGQPQHF	TGTGCCAGCAGTTATATTGGTCAGCCCCAGCATTTT
TRBV7-2	few	16	TRBJ2-1	TRBD2	CASSSYSGRAYNEQFF	TGTGCCAGCAGTTCGTATAGCGGGAGGGCCTACAATGAGCAGTTCTTC